This T cell receptor (beta chain) was retrieved from a study of response to subunit inactivated influenza vaccine. TCRdb ran MiXCR on the RT-PCR reads and lists one entry per CDR3 protein. The top ten clones hold 11% of a sample with almost 600,000 distinct CDR3 sequences, approximately 14% of them seen once. This clonotype has at least ten counts. The germline V gene encodes CDR1 LGHNA and CDR2 YSLEER. The CDR3 runs to 17 residues. The ends lost 0 bases at V and 7 bases at J; junction bases unmatched: 5. The gene calls are TRBV4-3 and TRBJ2-2; 13 bases are a match to TRBD2. This TCR was sampled from a man aged 50-59 years who received an inactivated influenza vaccine. The sequencing used PBMCs from blood, collected 11 to 12 days after vaccination. The CDR3 DNA is TGCGCCAGCAGCCAAGACGACGGACTAGCGGGAGTCGGGGAGCTGTTTTTT. It translates to CASSQDDGLAGVGELFF.